Listed here is a single TCR beta chain. It lacks a known antigen. No base-level quality is on record; no much larger clone is a single base apart. The data belong to a study of CD8 T cells in ankylosing spondylitis (TCRdb year 2017). With respect to the entire study: T cell receptor beta repertoires were profiled in healthy donors and ankylosing spondylitis patients so that disease-linked TCR variants could be found. Peripheral blood was sampled, and synovial fluid was also collected from ankylosing spondylitis patients. The full study cohort was made up of about 25 ankylosing spondylitis patients and 108 healthy donors. Broad study findings and their caveats: The disease-linked clones had a CD8+ phenotype and were found at relatively low frequencies in peripheral blood. Some TCR beta motif variants had previously been reported in synovial fluid and blood of reactive arthritis patients, which suggested common disease-initiation mechanisms. Blood from ankylosing spondylitis patients appeared to be characterized by a TCR beta motif composed of about eight highly homologous amino acid variants. Significant enrichment of the disease-linked clones was reported in matched synovial fluid samples from ankylosing spondylitis patients.

Between the V and J ends, shortened by 3 bases and 6 bases respectively, the junction contains 12 bases. From the cysteine through the phenylalanine, the CDR3 covers 14 amino acids. CDR3 DNA is the only sequence kept; it has 42 bases, read in frame from the first base. CDR1 LNHDA and CDR2 SQIVND were looked up in the germline V gene (reference sequence). These reads were obtained on an Illumina HiSeq 2500. Quantitative 5'-RACE with molecular barcodes was the method used to prepare the TCR beta libraries. The study's processing was this. A new computational method based on a probabilistic model of VDJ rearrangement was used to identify disease-linked TCR variants. TCRdb reanalyzed the raw reads on its own, using fastp at Q25 for trimming and MiXCR for clone calling, and kept in-frame beta chains. Rows are combined by CDR3 protein, so each entry shows the most common genes and DNA. The V and J calls and clone size come from TCRdb's table, not from the authors' own analysis. Counted in this sample were 150,000 to 200,000 distinct CDR3 sequences; approximately 12% of them appeared once. The ten largest clonotypes hold approximately 11% of the sample.

This receptor was obtained from a female donor with ankylosing spondylitis or in good health (not recorded which). Input material: blood, either unsorted or a sorted T cell fraction (not recorded which). The sequence is built from TRBV19 and TRBJ2-1; the best D guess is TRBD2, with 5 bases matching. CDR3 region: CASSIYEGGNEQFF. At the DNA level, the sequence is TGTGCCAGTAGTATCTACGAAGGAGGCAATGAGCAGTTCTTC.